The rows below give T cell receptor beta chains drawn from one sample of a study of T cells in Graves' hyperthyroidism and ophthalmopathy. TCRdb recomputed calls from the multiplex PCR reads with MiXCR, one row per CDR3 protein. The table lists some 250,000 distinct CDR3 sequences, roughly 15% of them singletons. Sequenced input: blood. All receptors come from a woman between 50 and 59 years old with Graves' hyperthyroidism that later progressed to Graves' ophthalmopathy. The CDR3 runs from the conserved cysteine through the conserved F or W. D genes are given only for firm matches. Clone size is shown for a subset of rows, as once, few, many or a class of expanded clone.

J gene | clone size | D gene | V gene | CDR3 DNA | CDR3 protein
TRBJ2-4 | few | NA | TRBV19 | TGTGCCAGTAGTATAGCCCATAGGGGAACCAAAAACATTCAGTACTTC | CASSIAHRGTKNIQYF
TRBJ1-4 | many | NA | TRBV28 | TGTGCCAGCAAGGGTCGTTTTAATGAAAAACTGTTTTTT | CASKGRFNEKLFF
TRBJ2-3 | NA | NA | TRBV9 | TGTGCCAGCAGCGCCCATCGGTCGGGGCTCACAGATACGCAGTATTTT | CASSAHRSGLTDTQYF
TRBJ2-5 | many | NA | TRBV3-1 | TGTGCCAGCAGCCAAGATTCGAGCGGCCAAGAGACCCGGTACTTC | CASSQDSSGQETRYF
TRBJ2-5 | many | NA | TRBV7-3 | TGTGCCAGCAGCTTTGGGGGACATGAAGAGACCCAGTACTTC | CASSFGGHEETQYF
TRBJ2-5 | many | TRBD2 | TRBV29-1 | TGCAGCGTTGCTAAAGCGGGAGCTGAGACCCAGTACTTC | CSVAKAGAETQYF
TRBJ2-1 | many | TRBD2 | TRBV11-2 | TGTGCCAGCTTGGGACTAGCGCGTAATGAGCAGTTCTTC | CASLGLARNEQFF
TRBJ2-3 | many | NA | TRBV2 | TGTGCCAGCAGTGAGGGAGGCCGGGCAGATACGCAGTATTTT | CASSEGGRADTQYF
TRBJ2-7 | NA | TRBD2 | TRBV6-1 | TGTGCCAGCAGTCTATCTAGCGGGAGCCTCCTGGGCGAGCAGTACTTC | CASSLSSGSLLGEQYF
TRBJ1-5 | many | NA | TRBV12-3/TRBV12-4 | TGTGCCAGCAGTTTAGGTCAGCCGGGAGCCCAGCATTTT | CASSLGQPGAQHF
TRBJ2-7 | once | TRBD1 | TRBV7-9 | TGTGCCAGCAGCCCTAGACAGGGGGAATACTACGAGCAGTACTTC | CASSPRQGEYYEQYF
TRBJ2-1 | NA | NA | TRBV4-2 | TGTGCCAGCAGCCAAGGGCGGAACCGAGGGGAGCAGTTCTTC | CASSQGRNRGEQFF
TRBJ2-2 | NA | TRBD2 | TRBV5-1 | TGCGCCAGCAGTACCGGGACTAGCGGGAGGACTAACACCGGGGAGCTGTTTTTT | CASSTGTSGRTNTGELFF
TRBJ2-5 | many | TRBD1 | TRBV12-3/TRBV12-4 | TGTGCCAGCAGTCGACAGGGAATGGTGACCCAGTACTTC | CASSRQGMVTQYF
TRBJ1-5 | many | NA | TRBV20-1 | TGCAGTGCTACAACCGGGCGACAGCCCCAGCATTTT | CSATTGRQPQHF
TRBJ1-1 | NA | TRBD1 | TRBV18 | TGTGCCAGCTCACTCTCGACAGGGCCGGCTGAAGCTTTCTTT | CASSLSTGPAEAFF
TRBJ2-5 | many | NA | TRBV15 | TGTGCCACCAGCAGAGATAGGAGGCCGGAGACCCAGTACTTC | CATSRDRRPETQYF